This T cell receptor (beta chain) stems from a study of molecular identifiers for immune sequencing clone quantification. The authors built bulk TCR libraries by previously described methods with listed TCR primers. A single record per CDR3 protein comes from TCRdb applying MiXCR to the PCR reads. This sample has roughly 300,000 distinct CDR3 sequences; over 20% occur once, and the top ten carry about 0.7%. Libraries of naive CD8 T cells were made from 20,000 to 1,000,000 sorted cells. They used 10%, 30% or 50% RNA. Study results and limitations: A single cell's spiked Jurkat TCR RNA was reportedly detectable among under 1.1 million naive cells. Sizes of clones that are highly expanded could be underestimated (if identical TCR molecules share a barcode).

Of note for this clonotype: Antigen: not known. A read error may account for a junction end that differs from germline.

The source is a human donor in good health. Some libraries in this study had Jurkat cell RNA spiked in. The sample consisted of naive CD8+ T cells from blood, with Jurkat cell RNA spiked in. This sample's subset: FACS-sorted CD8+CD4-CCR7+CD45RA+ naive T cells.

Written as DNA, the CDR3 is TGCGCCAGCAGCCAAGTCGAGGGCTACGAGCATTACTTC. Protein sequence: CASSQVEGYEHYF. V gene TRBV4-1 combines with J gene TRBJ2-7; a possible D gene is TRBD2 (5 bases). This CDR3 has 13 amino acids. Germline V gives CDR1 MGHRA, CDR2 YSYEKL.